This T cell receptor (beta chain) was sequenced in a study of CXCR3-negative and CXCR3-positive naive CD8 T cells. Study conclusions and caveats: CXCR3-positive naive cells carried more hydrophobic TRB CDR3s than CXCR3-negative naive cells did.

Regarding this clonotype: Its antigen is as yet unknown.

The length of the CDR3 is 15 residues. Germline loops: CDR1 MNHEY, CDR2 SVGEGT. With UMI labels, 5' RACE was used to prepare the TRB cDNA libraries. No DNA is given; TCRdb re-called the 5' RACE reads and lists each CDR3 protein once. This specimen shows 100,000 or so distinct CDR3 sequences; the ten leading clones hold 0.35% to 0.4%. By phenotype, naive CD8+ T cells were CD45RO-CCR7+CD27+CD95-. Sequencing was carried out using naive CXCR3+ CD8+ T cells from blood. Subset indicated: CD45RO-CCR7+CD27+CD95- naive CD8+ T cells expressing CXCR3 (TNR3+). This receptor was obtained from a human donor in good health. Some clones in this sample may be carry-over from other donors' samples. The V gene is TRBV6-2 or TRBV6-3, the J gene TRBJ2-7; TCRdb indicates TRBD1, and absent DNA this call remains unverified. The CDR3 sequence is CASSPRWRAPYEQYF.